This entry is about one T cell receptor beta chain. The antigen remains unidentified. Conversion of TCR transcripts into cDNA relied on 5'RACE template switching, which added a universal primer site and UMIs. One entry per CDR3 protein, called by TCRdb with MiXCR from the 5' RACE reads. Of around 360,000 distinct CDR3 sequences in the sample, 9.5% to 13% were seen once. This sample was taken from a study of T cells after yellow fever vaccination. The overall study: SMART-Seq v4 Ultra Low Input served to prepare low-cell-number fractions. Study conclusions and caveats: Across the CD4 and CD8 compartments, a small share of clonotypes was present in both. Faster peaking, at day 5 versus 15, marked a secondary response that was weaker.

The junction had 7 bases not matched to a gene; V was cut back by 10 bases and J by 8 bases. This CDR3 has 13 residues. The germline CDR1 and CDR2 sequences are LNHDA and SQIVND (reference sequence). This material consisted of PBMCs, taken on the day of the first yellow fever vaccination. This sequence originates from a man between 18 and 29 years old who received the YFV17D yellow fever vaccine. This rearrangement joins TRBV19 to TRBJ1-6; TRBD1 matches at 8 bases. CDR3 nucleotide sequence: TGTGCCACCGGACAGGGCGGACATTCACCCCTCCACTTT. It specifies CATGQGGHSPLHF.